The 23 T cell receptor beta chains below come from one sample, sequenced in a study of control samples from healthy donors and cancer patients. Generated by immunoSEQ multiplex PCR, the TCRdb table keeps only in-frame clones and is missing some. The table records around 140,000 clones, 75% to 95% of them present only once. The sequenced sample was blood. The receptor set was obtained from a young man in good health.

This clone was observed once. The chain carries TRBV14 and TRBJ2-7; possibly TRBD1 or TRBD2 for D (6 bases each). In germline, CDR1 is SGHDN, CDR2 FVKESK. Trimming took 3 bases from V and 0 from J, leaving 12 bases between them. CDR3 length: 15 residues. This CDR3 reads CASSHDRTNSYEQYF. In DNA form, the CDR3 reads TGTGCCAGCAGCCACGACAGGACTAACTCCTACGAGCAGTACTTC.

The V gene is TRBV7-9, the J gene TRBJ1-3; D is uncertain. Germline CDR1 SEHNR, CDR2 FQNEAQ (reference sequence). This CDR3 has 13 residues. V gave up 5 bases and J gave up 2 bases, with 7 bases separating them. CDR3 DNA: TGTGCCAGCAGCCCCGACCCTGGAAACACCATATATTTT. Protein sequence: CASSPDPGNTIYF.

The V gene is TRBV28, the J gene TRBJ1-1; maybe TRBD1 (6 bases). V gave up 5 bases and J gave up 5 bases, with 15 bases separating them. The CDR3 extends over 14 amino acids. The germline CDR1 and CDR2 sequences are MDHEN and SYDVKM. The CDR3 bases are TGTGCCAGCAGTCTGGGGGGCCGGCAGACTGAAGCTTTCTTT. This encodes CASSLGGRQTEAFF.

This clone was counted a single time. CDR3 amino acids: CASSREGGGGTGELFF. CDR3 nucleotides: TGTGCCAGCAGCCGGGAGGGCGGGGGAGGTACCGGGGAGCTGTTTTTT. The chain has TRBV5-4 and TRBJ2-2; 8 positions match TRBD2. Germline V gene lookup returns CDR1 SGHNT and CDR2 YYREEE (reference sequence). The CDR3 is made up of 16 amino acids. Trimming removed 4 bases from V and 5 bases from J; junction bases left unmatched: 10.

V usage is TRBV4-1 and J usage is TRBJ1-5; TRBD1 matches at 10 bases. CDR1 MGHRA and CDR2 YSYEKL come from the germline V gene. Unmatched junction bases numbered 4, after V lost 1 base and J lost 4 bases. This CDR3 has 16 residues. CDR3 sequence reads: CASSQVTGQGNQPQHF. CDR3 in DNA: TGCGCCAGCAGCCAAGTAACGGGACAGGGGAATCAGCCCCAGCATTTT.

The chain uses TRBV12-3 or TRBV12-4 and TRBJ1-2; D gene ambiguous. This CDR3 is 11 amino acids long. Trimming took off 6 bases at V and 8 bases at J, with 10 bases between the two ends. The CDR3 nucleotides read TGTGCCAGCAGAGCCCGAGAGGGCTACACCTTC. This encodes CASRAREGYTF.

The CDR3, as DNA: TGTGCCAGCAGTTTATTTCGCAGTAGCAATCAGCCCCAGCATTTT. This translates into CASSLFRSSNQPQHF. The chain has TRBV28 and TRBJ1-5; D not certain. The CDR3 sequence is 15 residues long. CDR1 is MDHEN, CDR2 SYDVKM, per germline. V shed 1 base and J shed 0 bases, with 7 bases lying between them.

This clone appeared once. The chain has TRBV5-6 and TRBJ1-2; possible D gene TRBD1, 5 bases. This CDR3 comprises 15 residues. The germline V and J ends were trimmed by 0 bases and 1 base, with 10 bases remaining between them. Germline CDR1 and CDR2: SGHDT and YYEEEE. The CDR3 region has the DNA TGTGCCAGCAGCTTGGGGGACGGGGATAACTATGGCTACACCTTC. It codes for CASSLGDGDNYGYTF.

The chain carries TRBV19 and TRBJ2-7; 8 bases are a match to TRBD1. The ends lost 6 bases at V and 4 bases at J; junction bases unmatched: 8. CDR1 and CDR2 (germline): LNHDA, SQIVND (reference sequence). This CDR3 has 14 amino acids. CDR3 protein: CASSARTGPYEQYF. Here the CDR3 DNA reads TGTGCCAGTAGCGCCAGGACAGGGCCTTACGAGCAGTACTTC.

J is TRBJ2-7 and V is TRBV6-1; D unclear. Germline loops: CDR1 MNHNS, CDR2 SASEGT. V lost 2 bases and J lost 4, with 3 bases in between. This CDR3 is 11 amino acids long. CDR3 nucleotides: TGTGCCAGCAGTGAAACGTACGAGCAGTACTTC. Encoded protein: CASSETYEQYF.

V usage is TRBV30 and J usage is TRBJ1-1; weak D call: TRBD1 (6 bases). CDR3 length equals 13 residues. Germline V gene lookup returns CDR1 GTSNPN and CDR2 SVGIG (reference sequence). Trimming cost V 1 base and J 1 base, with 7 bases left between them. CDR3 nucleotides: TGTGCCTGGAGTGCAGGGGAGAACACTGAAGCTTTCTTT. Translated: CAWSAGENTEAFF.

This rearrangement joins TRBV28 to TRBJ2-1; 9 bases align to TRBD1. Trimming removed 3 bases from V and 0 bases from J; junction bases left unmatched: 0. This CDR3 spans 15 amino acids. Germline V gene lookup returns CDR1 MDHEN and CDR2 SYDVKM. The CDR3 protein is CASSLTGGSYNEQFF. CDR3 in DNA: TGTGCCAGCAGTTTGACAGGGGGCTCCTACAATGAGCAGTTCTTC.

The V gene is TRBV10-1, the J gene TRBJ1-4; the D gene is possibly TRBD1 (6 bases). Germline V gene sequence: CDR1 WNHNN, CDR2 SYGVQD (reference sequence). The length of the CDR3 is 14 residues. The V and J ends lost 3 bases and 8 bases respectively, with 13 bases between them. The CDR3 sequence: CASSEVRGAEKLFF. The CDR3 nucleotides read TGCGCCAGCAGTGAAGTCAGGGGTGCGGAAAAACTGTTTTTT.

V is TRBV9 and J is TRBJ1-1; D may be TRBD1 (5 bases). This CDR3 is 14 amino acids long. The germline CDR1 and CDR2 sequences are SGDLS and YYNGEE. The V end was cut by 4 bases, the J end by 3 bases, with 13 bases between. The CDR3 is CASSPGTADTEAFF. CDR3 coding DNA: TGTGCCAGCAGCCCCGGGACGGCAGACACTGAAGCTTTCTTT.

The rearrangement links TRBV3-1 (or the pseudogene TRBV3-2) to TRBJ2-3; 10 bases align to TRBD2. This CDR3 contains 19 residues. The J segment lost 0 bases and the V segment lost 4 bases, leaving 13 bases of the junction unmatched. The germline V gene has CDR1 LGHDT and CDR2 YNNKEL (reference sequence). The CDR3 reads CASSRRTLAGVSSTDTQYF. The CDR3 DNA follows: TGTGCCAGCAGCCGACGGACTCTAGCGGGGGTTTCTAGCACAGATACGCAGTATTTT.

The genes are TRBV5-1 and TRBJ1-6; D unresolved. The germline V and J ends were trimmed by 6 bases and 4 bases, with 14 bases remaining between them. This CDR3 spans 15 amino acids. CDR1 and CDR2 (germline): SGHRS, YFSETQ. The CDR3: CASKGRATYNSPLHF. The CDR3 bases are TGCGCCAGCAAAGGGCGGGCCACATATAATTCACCCCTCCACTTT.

This clone was seen a handful of times. This chain uses TRBV4-2 with TRBJ1-1; D perhaps matches TRBD1 (5 bases). This CDR3 has 16 residues. Germline values: CDR1 LGHNA, CDR2 YNFKEQ. Trimming removed 0 bases from V and 1 base from J, with 12 bases in between. The CDR3 sequence is CASSQDRGRENTEAFF. CDR3 sequence (DNA): TGTGCCAGCAGCCAAGATCGGGGCAGGGAGAACACTGAAGCTTTCTTT.

The CDR3 DNA reads as TGTGCCAGTAGTATAGTGGCCCGGAGGAACACTGAAGCTTTCTTT. Translation: CASSIVARRNTEAFF. The V and J genes are TRBV19 and TRBJ1-1; D gene uncertain. Germline CDR1 and CDR2: LNHDA and SQIVND (reference sequence). The CDR3 extends over 15 amino acids. V was trimmed by 1 base and J by 1 base, leaving 10 bases between them.

This clone was counted a single time. The chain employs TRBV6-5 and TRBJ1-2, with TRBD1 identical over 10 bases. This CDR3 comprises 12 residues. Germline V gene data show CDR1 as MNHEY and CDR2 as SVGAGI. Losses at the gene ends were 6 bases for V and 11 bases for J; bases not matched to a gene: 6. CDR3 loop: CASRRQGAGYTF. CDR3 DNA sequence: TGTGCCAGCAGGAGACAGGGGGCGGGTTACACCTTC.

This chain uses TRBV5-1 with TRBJ1-1; no reliable D call. This CDR3 spans 15 amino acids. From germline, CDR1 is SGHRS and CDR2 YFSETQ. The V gene lost 4 bases and the J gene lost 2 bases, with 15 bases spanning the gap. The CDR3 DNA reads TGCGCCAGCAGCCTAGAACTCAGTTTTAACACTGAAGCTTTCTTT. It codes for CASSLELSFNTEAFF.

The chain uses TRBV27 and TRBJ2-7; the D is unclear. The V end lost 1 base, the J end lost 1 base, and 11 bases lay between the germline ends. Germline V gives CDR1 MNHEY, CDR2 SMNVEV (reference sequence). CDR3 length: 15 amino acids. CDR3 sequence: CASSLLGLGSYEQYF. DNA for the CDR3: TGTGCCAGCAGTTTATTGGGTCTTGGGTCCTACGAGCAGTACTTC.

This chain uses TRBV5-1 with TRBJ2-7, with 9 nucleotides matching TRBD1. J lost 4 bases, V lost 0 bases, and 2 bases had no gene match. CDR3 length equals 14 residues. Germline V CDR1 and CDR2: SGHRS, YFSETQ. The CDR3 DNA is TGCGCCAGCAGCTTGGAGGGACAGGGTTACGAGCAGTACTTC. Protein product: CASSLEGQGYEQYF. The full variable domain, in which reference TRBV5-1 and TRBJ2-7 provide the parts outside the CDR3, is KAGVTQTPRYLIKTRGQQVTLSCSPISGHRSVSWYQQTPGQGLQFLFEYFSETQRNKGNFPGRFSGRQFSNSRSEMNVSTLELGDSALYLCASSLEGQGYEQYFGPGTRLTVT.

V is TRBV9 and J is TRBJ2-2, with D perhaps TRBD2 (6 bases). Trimming shortened V by 3 bases and J by 1 base, and 10 bases separated the two germline ends. This CDR3 region has 15 residues. Per the germline V gene, CDR1 is SGDLS and CDR2 is YYNGEE. The CDR3: CASSAGLGNTGELFF. In DNA form, the CDR3 reads TGTGCCAGCAGCGCGGGACTCGGGAACACCGGGGAGCTGTTTTTT.